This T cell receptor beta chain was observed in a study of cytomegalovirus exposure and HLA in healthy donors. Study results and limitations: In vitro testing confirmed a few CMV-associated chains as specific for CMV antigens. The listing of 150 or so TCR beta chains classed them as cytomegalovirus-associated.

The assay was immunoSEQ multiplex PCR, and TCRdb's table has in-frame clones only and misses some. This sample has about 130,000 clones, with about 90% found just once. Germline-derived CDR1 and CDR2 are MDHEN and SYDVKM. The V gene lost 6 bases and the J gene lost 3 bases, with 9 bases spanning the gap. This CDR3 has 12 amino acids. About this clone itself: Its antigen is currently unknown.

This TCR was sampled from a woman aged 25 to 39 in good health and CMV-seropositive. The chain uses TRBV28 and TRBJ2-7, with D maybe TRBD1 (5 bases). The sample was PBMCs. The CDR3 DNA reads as TGTGCCAGCAGAGGGGCCTACTACGAGCAGTACTTC. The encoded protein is CASRGAYYEQYF.